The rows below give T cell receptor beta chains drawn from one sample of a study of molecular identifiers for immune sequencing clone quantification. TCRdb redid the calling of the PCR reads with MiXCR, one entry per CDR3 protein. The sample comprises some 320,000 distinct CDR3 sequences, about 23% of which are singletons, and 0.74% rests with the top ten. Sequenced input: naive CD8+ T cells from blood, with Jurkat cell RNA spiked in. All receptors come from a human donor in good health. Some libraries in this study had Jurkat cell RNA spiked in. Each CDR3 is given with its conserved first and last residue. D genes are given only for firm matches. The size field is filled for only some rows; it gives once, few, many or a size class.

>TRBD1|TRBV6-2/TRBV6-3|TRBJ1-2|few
TGTGCCAGCCAGACAGGGTTCGGAGTCTATGGCTACACCTTC
CASQTGFGVYGYTF
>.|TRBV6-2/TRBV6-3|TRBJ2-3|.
TGTGCCAGCAGTCTTCACGTAAGGAGCGATACGCAGTATTTT
CASSLHVRSDTQYF
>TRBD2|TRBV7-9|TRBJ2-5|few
TGTGCCAGCAGCCCTCCGACTAGCCGCGAGACCCAGTACTTC
CASSPPTSRETQYF
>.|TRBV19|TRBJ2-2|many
TGTGCCAGTAACGTGGTTGGAGCCGGGGAGCTGTTTTTT
CASNVVGAGELFF
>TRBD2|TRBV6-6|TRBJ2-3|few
TGTGCCAGCAGTTCGCATTCGGGACTAGCGGGGGGCAGCACAGATACGCAGTATTTT
CASSSHSGLAGGSTDTQYF
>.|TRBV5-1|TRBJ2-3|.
TGCGCCAGCAAGGTTCGGACATCCACAGATACGCAGTATTTT
CASKVRTSTDTQYF
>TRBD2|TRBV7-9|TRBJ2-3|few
TGTGCCAGCAGCCCACCTCCGCTAGCGGGGGACACAGATACGCAGTATTTT
CASSPPPLAGDTDTQYF
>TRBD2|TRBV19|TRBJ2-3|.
TGTGCCAGTAGAGGCGGGAGATCCACAGATACGCAGTATTTT
CASRGGRSTDTQYF
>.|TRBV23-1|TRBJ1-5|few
TGCGCCAGCAGTCAAGCGGAGCGCAGCGCGTATAGCAATCAGCCCCAGCATTTT
CASSQAERSAYSNQPQHF
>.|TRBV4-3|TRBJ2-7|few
TGCGCCAGCAGCCAAGGACAGAGTAGCTCCTACGAGCAGTACTTC
CASSQGQSSSYEQYF
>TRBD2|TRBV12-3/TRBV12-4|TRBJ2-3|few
TGTGCCAGCAGTTTCCGGGGACTAAGCACAGATACGCAGTATTTT
CASSFRGLSTDTQYF
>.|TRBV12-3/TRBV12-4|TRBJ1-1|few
TGTGCCAGCAGCCCGACCGTGGGCGGCACTGAAGCTTCCTTT
CASSPTVGGTEASF
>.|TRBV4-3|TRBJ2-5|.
TGCGCCAGCAGCCAAGATTTCGAGTACCAAGAGACCCAGTACTTC
CASSQDFEYQETQYF
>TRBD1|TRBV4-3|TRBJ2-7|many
TGCGCCAGCAGCCAAGGGACAGGGATCTACGAGCAGTACTTC
CASSQGTGIYEQYF
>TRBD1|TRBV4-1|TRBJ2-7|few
TGCGCCAGCAGCCACCGAACGGGACAGACCTACGAGCAGTACTTC
CASSHRTGQTYEQYF
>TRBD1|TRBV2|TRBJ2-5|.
TGTGCCAGCAAGAACCGGGACAGCCAAGAACCCCAGTACTTC
CASKNRDSQEPQYF
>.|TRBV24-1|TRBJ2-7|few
TGTGCCACCAGTACCAGGCTGTCCTACGAGCAGTACTTC
CATSTRLSYEQYF
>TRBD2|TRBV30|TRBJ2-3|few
TGTGCCTGGAGTGCCCCGGGACTAGCGGGGTCTGAGTATTTT
CAWSAPGLAGSEYF
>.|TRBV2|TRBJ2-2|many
TGTGCCAGCAGTGAGGAGGGGGAGGCCGGGGAGCTGTTTTTT
CASSEEGEAGELFF
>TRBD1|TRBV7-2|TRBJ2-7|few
TGTGCCAGCAGCGATGGGACAGGGGGCCACTACGAGCAGTACTTC
CASSDGTGGHYEQYF
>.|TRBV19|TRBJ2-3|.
TGTCCCACCGACGGTCAGCAGGACCCCCGAGTCGGCACAGATACGCAGTATTTT
CPTDGQQDPRVGTDTQYF
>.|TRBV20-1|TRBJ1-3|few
TGCAGTGCTAGAGGGACAGCTGGAAACACCATATATTTT
CSARGTAGNTIYF
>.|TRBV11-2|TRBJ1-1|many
TGTGCCAGCAGCTTCAGCTGGGGCACTGAAGCTTTCTTT
CASSFSWGTEAFF
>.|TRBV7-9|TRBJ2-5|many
TGTGCCAGCAGCTTAGGCTACGGGGAAGAGACCCAGTACTTC
CASSLGYGEETQYF
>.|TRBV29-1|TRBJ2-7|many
TGCAGCGTTGGGAGCCCGGTATCCTACGAGCAGTACTTC
CSVGSPVSYEQYF
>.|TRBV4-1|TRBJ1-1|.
TGCGCCAACAGCCAAGACCCGAACATGAACACTGAAGCTTTCTTT
CANSQDPNMNTEAFF
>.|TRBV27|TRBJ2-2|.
TGTGCCAGCAGTCCAGGCTCCAAGCCCCCCGGGGAGCTGTTTTTT
CASSPGSKPPGELFF
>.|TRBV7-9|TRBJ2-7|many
TGTGCCAGCAGCTTAGGGAATTCGGGGGAGCAGTACTTC
CASSLGNSGEQYF
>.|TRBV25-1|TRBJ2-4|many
TGTGCCAGCAGTCGGGGGGGACAGGGACGTTCGGTGGCCAAAAACATTCAGTACTTC
CASSRGGQGRSVAKNIQYF
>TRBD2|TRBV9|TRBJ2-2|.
TGTGCGAGCAGCGTAGGTGGGACTAGCCTGACCGTGGAGCTGTTTTTT
CASSVGGTSLTVELFF
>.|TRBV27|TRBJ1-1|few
TGTGCCAGCAGTTTACTTGGGAACACTGAAGCTTTCTTT
CASSLLGNTEAFF
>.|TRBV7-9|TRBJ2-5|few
TGTGCCAGCAGCCATGTCACGGAGACCCAGTACTTC
CASSHVTETQYF
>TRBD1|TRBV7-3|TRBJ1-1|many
TGTGCCAGCAGTATGGAACAGGGGGCGAGCACTGAAGCTTTCTTT
CASSMEQGASTEAFF
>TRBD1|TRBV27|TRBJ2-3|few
TGTGCCAGCAGTTTACTGTTGGACAGGGGCCCAGATACGCAGTATTTT
CASSLLLDRGPDTQYF
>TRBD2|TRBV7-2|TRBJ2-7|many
TGTGCCAGCAGCCCAGAGGGGACTAGCGGGGGCCCGAACCCCTACGAGCAGTACTTC
CASSPEGTSGGPNPYEQYF
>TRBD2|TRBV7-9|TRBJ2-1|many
TGTGCCAGCAAACTAGCGGGAGCCACCTACAATGAGCAGTTCTTC
CASKLAGATYNEQFF
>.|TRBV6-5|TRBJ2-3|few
TGTGCCAGCAGTTACTCGACACCAGGAGACTACGGTCCTAGCCTCCCAGATACGCAGTATTTT
CASSYSTPGDYGPSLPDTQYF
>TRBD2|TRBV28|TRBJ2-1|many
TGTGCCAGCAGTCCCTCCGGGACTACCTACAATGAGCAGTTCTTC
CASSPSGTTYNEQFF
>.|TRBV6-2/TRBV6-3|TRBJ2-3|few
TGTGCCAGCAGTTACTCGATGGCCGGGACTAGCACAGATACGCAGTATTTT
CASSYSMAGTSTDTQYF
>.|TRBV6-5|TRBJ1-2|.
TGTGCCAGCAGTTACTATCGACAGGCCGCCTATGGCTACACCTTC
CASSYYRQAAYGYTF
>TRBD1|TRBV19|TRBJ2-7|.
TGTGCCAGTAGTATGGGACAGGCCCCCTACGAGCAGTACTTC
CASSMGQAPYEQYF
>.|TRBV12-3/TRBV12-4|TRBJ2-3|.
TGTGCCAGCAGTTCTCTAGCTATAGATACGCGGTATTTT
CASSSLAIDTRYF
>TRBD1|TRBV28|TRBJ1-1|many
TGTGCCAGCAAGCAAGGGGGCGCGATGGCTGAAGCTTTCTTT
CASKQGGAMAEAFF
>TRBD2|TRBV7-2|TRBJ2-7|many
TGTGCCAGCAGCCTGACCGGGACTAGCTACGAGCAGTACTTC
CASSLTGTSYEQYF
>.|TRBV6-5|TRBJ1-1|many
TGTGCCAGCAGTTATTTTTTCGGGGATATGAACACTGAAGCTTTCTTT
CASSYFFGDMNTEAFF
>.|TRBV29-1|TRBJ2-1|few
TGCAGCACCCATTCCCTAAGAGCGCACGAGCAGTTCTTC
CSTHSLRAHEQFF
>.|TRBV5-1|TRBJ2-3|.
TGCGCCAGCCGCCCCGTGCCTCTCTTT
CASRPVPLF
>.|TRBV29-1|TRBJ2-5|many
TGCAGCGCATTGGGGAATGAAGAGACCCAGTACTTC
CSALGNEETQYF
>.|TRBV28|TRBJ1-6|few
TGTGCCAGCAGTTCCTGGGGGGGCTCCTATAATTCACCCCTCCACTTT
CASSSWGGSYNSPLHF
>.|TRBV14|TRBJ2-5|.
TGTGCCGGCAGCCCGGCAGGTGGTGGAGAGACCCAGTACTTC
CAGSPAGGGETQYF
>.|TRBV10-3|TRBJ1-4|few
TGTGCCATCAGTGCAGCCCTTGACGGTAATGAAAAACTGTTTTTT
CAISAALDGNEKLFF
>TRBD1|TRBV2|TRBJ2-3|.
TGTGCCAGCAGTGGAATTGGACAGGGGGTCGCAGATACGCAGTATTTT
CASSGIGQGVADTQYF